This passage covers 18 T cell receptor beta chains from one sample sequenced in a study of response to subunit inactivated influenza vaccine. TCRdb independently ran MiXCR on the RT-PCR reads; one entry per CDR3 protein. The repertoire has around 580,000 distinct CDR3 sequences, about 14% of them found once; the top ten carry 11%. The source material was PBMCs from blood, sampled about 11 days after vaccination. These receptors came from a man in his fifties or sixties who received an inactivated influenza vaccine.

This clonotype was detected only a few times. The rearrangement uses TRBV6-5 and TRBJ2-2, with D uncertain. Germline CDR1 reads MNHEY; CDR2 reads SVGAGI. V lost 2 bases, J lost 3 bases, and 4 bases lay in between. This CDR3 region has 13 residues. CDR3 sequence reads: CASSYQYTGELFF. The DNA of the CDR3 is TGTGCCAGCAGTTACCAGTACACCGGGGAGCTGTTTTTT.

V usage is TRBV7-3 and J usage is TRBJ2-3, with TRBD2 matching 10 bases. Germline-derived CDR1 and CDR2 are SGHTA and FQGTGA. The CDR3 has 15 residues. The trim removed 5 bases at V and 1 base at J, leaving 3 bases unmatched. The CDR3 protein is CASSLSGRRTDTQYF. The DNA of the CDR3 is TGTGCCAGCAGCCTTAGCGGGAGGCGCACAGATACGCAGTATTTT.

The chain couples TRBV29-1 to TRBJ2-3; no clear D. The germline CDR1 and CDR2 sequences are SQVTM and ANQGSEA. With 6 bases removed from V and 5 bases from J, the gap between germline ends came to 18 bases. The CDR3 spans 14 residues. The CDR3 DNA sequence: TGCAGCGTGGCATCCGTGCTGGCCCAAGATACGCAGTATTTT. Translating it yields CSVASVLAQDTQYF.

The rearrangement links TRBV3-1 to TRBJ1-1; TRBD1 agrees at 8 bases. This CDR3 is 15 amino acids long. The germline V gene has CDR1 LGHDT and CDR2 YNNKEL (reference sequence). J lost 5 bases, V lost 0 bases, and 5 bases had no gene match. The CDR3 DNA follows: TGTGCCAGCAGCCAAGATCCAGGGGGCGCAACTGAAGCTTTCTTT. Protein sequence: CASSQDPGGATEAFF.

This clonotype turned up a few times. The chain couples TRBV3-1 to TRBJ2-1, with 15 bases fitting TRBD2. The CDR3 contains 16 residues. Germline V gene data show CDR1 as LGHDT and CDR2 as YNNKEL (reference sequence). J lost 7 bases, V lost 4 bases, and 5 bases had no gene match. The CDR3 coding sequence is TGTGCCAGCAGCCGCGGGACTAGCGGGAGGTATAATGAGCAGTTCTTC. It codes for CASSRGTSGRYNEQFF.

In this sample, this clonotype turned up a few times. The V call is TRBV2, the J call TRBJ2-3; no firm D call. The CDR3 is 14 amino acids. Germline V gene sequence: CDR1 SNHLY, CDR2 FYNNEI. V dropped 2 bases and J dropped 5 bases, with 11 bases sitting between them. Written as DNA, the CDR3 is TGTGCCAGCAGTGAACATGCAGGAGAAGATACGCAGTATTTT. Its protein product is CASSEHAGEDTQYF.

The rearrangement uses TRBV25-1 and TRBJ2-3; the D gene is possibly TRBD1 (6 bases). Germline CDR1 MGHDK, CDR2 SYGVNS. With 4 bases removed from V and 5 bases from J, the gap between germline ends came to 16 bases. This CDR3 spans 15 amino acids. CDR3 nucleotide sequence: TGTGCCAGCAGTGCTAGGACAGAAAACGGAGATACGCAGTATTTT. Translating it yields CASSARTENGDTQYF.

This clonotype was detected a few times. V usage is TRBV10-3 and J usage is TRBJ2-3; possible D gene TRBD2, 6 bases. The CDR3 length is 15 residues. Trimming removed 2 bases at V and 6 bases at J, with 15 bases between. The germline V gene encodes CDR1 ENHRY and CDR2 SYGVKD. The CDR3 DNA is TGTGCCATCAGTGAGGGTAGGAGGGAGTCTGATACGCAGTATTTT. Encoded protein: CAISEGRRESDTQYF.

The rearrangement links TRBV7-8 to TRBJ2-1, with 9 bases lining up with TRBD1. Germline V gives CDR1 SGHVS, CDR2 FQNEAQ. After removal of 1 base from V and 7 bases from J, the junction contained 5 bases not matched to a gene. The CDR3 extends over 15 amino acids. In DNA, the CDR3 is TGTGCCAGCAGCTTAGATCACAGGGGGCGTAATGAGCAGTTCTTC. Its translation: CASSLDHRGRNEQFF.

The chain joins TRBV5-5 to TRBJ2-2; no clear D gene. V dropped 3 bases and J dropped 3 bases, with 12 bases sitting between them. The CDR3 is 15 residues long. The V gene's germline CDR1 is SGHKS and CDR2 YYEKEE (reference sequence). The chain's CDR3 is CASSWRTSDTGELFF. The CDR3, as DNA: TGTGCCAGCAGCTGGCGGACCTCCGACACCGGGGAGCTGTTTTTT.

This chain uses TRBV5-1 with TRBJ2-4; 8 bases are a match to TRBD1. The length of the CDR3 is 17 residues. Germline lookup yields CDR1 SGHRS and CDR2 YFSETQ. Unmatched junction bases numbered 16, after V lost 5 bases and J lost 6 bases. CDR3 region: CASSSLGTGSSLNIQYF. The CDR3 DNA reads TGCGCCAGCAGTTCTTTGGGGACAGGCTCTTCGTTAAACATTCAGTACTTC.

This clonotype showed up just a few times. The rearrangement uses TRBV30 and TRBJ1-1; D remains ambiguous. The germline V gene encodes CDR1 GTSNPN and CDR2 SVGIG (reference sequence). This CDR3 is built from 10 residues. Deletions cut 8 bases from V and 6 bases from J, with 10 bases between. CDR3 sequence reads: CAGMSAEAFF. The CDR3 nucleotides are TGTGCCGGTATGAGCGCTGAAGCTTTCTTT.

This clonotype has more than one count but fewer than ten. The chain employs TRBV9 and TRBJ2-5; 7 nucleotides line up with TRBD1. V lost 2 bases and J lost 2; bases outside the gene matches: 6. Germline V lookup: CDR1 SGDLS, CDR2 YYNGEE. The CDR3 contains 15 residues. DNA of the CDR3: TGTGCCAGCAGCGTCTCCCTGGGACAGCAAGAGACCCAGTACTTC. Its protein product is CASSVSLGQQETQYF.

The gene calls are TRBV5-6 and TRBJ2-7, with a possible D match to TRBD1 (6 bases). The ends were cut back, 2 bases at V and 2 bases at J, with 11 bases in the middle. CDR3 length equals 14 residues. CDR1 is SGHDT, CDR2 YYEEEE, per germline. The CDR3 reads CASSFSRQAYEQYF. CDR3 bases: TGTGCCAGCAGCTTCTCCCGACAGGCCTACGAGCAGTACTTC.

This chain joins TRBV18 and TRBJ2-7; TRBD1 agrees at 7 bases. The germline CDR1 and CDR2 sequences are KGHSH and LQKENI. J lost 5 bases, V lost 1 base, and 8 bases had no gene match. The CDR3 spans 15 residues. The CDR3 here is CASSPLETGIHEQYF. The CDR3 DNA reads as TGTGCCAGCTCACCACTCGAGACAGGGATCCACGAGCAGTACTTC. Full variable domain (outside the CDR3, taken from reference TRBV18 and TRBJ2-7): NAGVMQNPRHLVRRRGQEARLRCSPMKGHSHVYWYRQLPEEGLKFMVYLQKENIIDESGMPKERFSAEFPKEGPSILRIQQVVRGDSAAYFCASSPLETGIHEQYFGPGTRLTVT.

This clonotype has a handful of counts. For the CDR3, the DNA is TGTGCCAGCAGAACGGACGGGAACACTGAAGCTTTCTTT. It yields the protein CASRTDGNTEAFF. V is TRBV12-3 or TRBV12-4 and J is TRBJ1-1; D remains ambiguous. V was cut by 6 bases and J by 1 base, with 9 bases left in between. This CDR3 is built from 13 residues.

V is TRBV7-2 and J is TRBJ1-4; TRBD1 matches 10 bases. Looked up from germline, CDR1 is SGHTA and CDR2 is FQGNSA. CDR3 length: 16 amino acids. The ends lost 2 bases at V and 7 bases at J; junction bases unmatched: 7. CDR3 region: CASSLMGTGVGEKLFF. In nucleotides, the CDR3 is TGTGCCAGCAGCTTAATGGGGACAGGGGTGGGTGAAAAACTGTTTTTT. The whole variable domain, filled in from reference TRBV7-2 and TRBJ1-4, reads GAGVSQSPSNKVTEKGKDVELRCDPISGHTALYWYRQSLGQGLEFLIYFQGNSAPDKSGLPSDRFSAERTGGSVSTLTIQRTQQEDSAVYLCASSLMGTGVGEKLFFGSGTQLSVL.

This clonotype has just a few counts. The V gene is TRBV19, the J gene TRBJ1-5; weak D call: TRBD1 (6 bases). The CDR3 spans 12 residues. Germline lookup yields CDR1 LNHDA and CDR2 SQIVND (reference sequence). V was cut by 9 bases and J by 6 bases, with 12 bases left in between. CDR3 in DNA: TGTGCCAGCAGCTACAGGGCTCAGCCCCAGCATTTT. It yields the protein CASSYRAQPQHF. The whole variable domain, filled in from reference TRBV19 and TRBJ1-5, reads DGGITQSPKYLFRKEGQNVTLSCEQNLNHDAMYWYRQDPGQGLRLIYYSQIVNDFQKGDIAEGYSVSREKKESFPLTVTSAQKNPTAFYLCASSYRAQPQHFGDGTRLSIL.